The clone carrying this TCR beta chain was found once. The data derive from a study of shared clonotypes between healthy human individuals. Study information: The plates for each donor numbered three CD4 naive, three CD4 memory, two CD8 naive and one CD8 memory.

In the source study's methods: ImmunoSEQ output lacked quality scores and full-length reads, limiting matched filtering. Clones were read by immunoSEQ multiplex PCR, and TCRdb kept only the in-frame ones, dropping some. D and trimming were read from the DNA, whereas the V and J calls and clone size are those reported in that table. Here the sample spans a few hundred thousand clones, more than 75% being singletons. Material for sequencing was memory CD8+ T cells sorted from blood. Subset described: CD45RO+ cells pooled with CCR7-negative TemRA cells. The sequence was collected from a man between 18 and 29 years old in good health.

Written as DNA, the CDR3 is TGCAGCGTTCGACTACAGGGAAATTCCTACGAGCAGTACTTC. Encoded protein: CSVRLQGNSYEQYF. The chain uses TRBV29-1 and TRBJ2-7; maybe TRBD1 (6 bases). This CDR3 spans 14 amino acids. Germline CDR1 SQVTM, CDR2 ANQGSEA. Trimming left V 5 bases short and J 1 base short, with 15 bases between.